Below, 24 T cell receptor beta chains from the same sample are listed, as sequenced in a study of early T cells in non-severe SARS-CoV-2 infection. TCRdb passed the 5' RACE reads through MiXCR, listing each CDR3 protein once. Of fewer than 60,000 distinct CDR3 sequences listed, approximately 11% were seen once; the top ten hold 13%. The sample was whole blood. These receptors were obtained from an adult who was a healthcare worker with PCR-confirmed SARS-CoV-2 infection or an uninfected control (not recorded which).

This clonotype was detected a few times. This chain connects TRBV19 to TRBJ2-4; perhaps TRBD1 as D (5 bases). The CDR3 covers 12 residues. Per germline, CDR1 LNHDA and CDR2 SQIVND (reference sequence). The germline V and J ends were trimmed by 5 bases and 9 bases, with 11 bases remaining between them. CDR3 sequence reads: CASSPQGAIQYF. CDR3 DNA sequence: TGTGCCAGTAGTCCCCAGGGCGCCATTCAGTACTTC.

This clonotype has a count of ten or more. This chain connects TRBV20-1 to TRBJ2-3, with 16 bases identical to TRBD2. The CDR3 contains 17 residues. Per germline, CDR1 DFQATT and CDR2 SNEGSKA (reference sequence). J lost 6 bases, V lost 4 bases, and 10 bases had no gene match. CDR3 residues: CSATPLGTSGGGDTQYF. CDR3 nucleotide sequence: TGCAGTGCTACCCCTCTAGGGACTAGCGGGGGGGGCGATACGCAGTATTTT.

Ten or more counts support this clonotype. This chain links TRBV10-3 with TRBJ1-4, with TRBD1 as a possible D gene (5 bases). The CDR3 loop spans 13 amino acids. Germline V gene lookup returns CDR1 ENHRY and CDR2 SYGVKD. Trimming left V 11 bases short and J 8 bases short, with 18 bases between. The CDR3 is CAAAGAGDEKLFF. CDR3 nucleotide sequence: TGTGCCGCAGCTGGGGCAGGAGACGAAAAACTGTTTTTT.

This clonotype appeared a few times. The genes are TRBV12-3 or TRBV12-4 and TRBJ2-3; TRBD2 agrees at 9 bases. This CDR3 region has 16 residues. V gave up 4 bases and J gave up 5 bases; unmatched junction bases: 10. As DNA, the CDR3 is TGTGCCAGCAGTTATTTAGCGGGGGTGCTGGGAGATACGCAGTATTTT. It encodes CASSYLAGVLGDTQYF.

The J gene is TRBJ2-3, the V gene TRBV4-1; 8 bases are shared with TRBD2. The ends lost 4 bases at V and 4 bases at J; junction bases unmatched: 7. The CDR3 has 15 residues. Per the germline V gene, CDR1 is MGHRA and CDR2 is YSYEKL. CDR3 amino acids: CASSRGLERPDTQYF. CDR3 sequence (DNA): TGCGCCAGCAGCCGGGGACTAGAGAGACCAGATACGCAGTATTTT.

The sample holds many counts of this clonotype. This chain links TRBV5-6 with TRBJ2-3; 9 bases map to TRBD2. CDR1 is SGHDT, CDR2 YYEEEE, per germline. This CDR3 is built from 15 residues. With V trimmed by 4 bases and J by 5 bases, 8 bases remained unmatched. CDR3 bases: TGTGCCAGCAGCCCGCTAGCGGGGAGGAAAGATACGCAGTATTTT. Translated: CASSPLAGRKDTQYF.

This clonotype was counted a few times. The V and J genes are TRBV12-3 or TRBV12-4 and TRBJ2-1; 7 bases are shared with TRBD2. V was pared by 7 bases and J by 8 bases, with 8 bases of the junction left unmatched. The CDR3 runs to 13 residues. DNA for the CDR3: TGTGCCAGCACCGCGGGAGCAGGCGATGAGCAGTTCTTC. Translated: CASTAGAGDEQFF.

This clonotype showed up just a few times. V and J are TRBV25-1 and TRBJ2-1; D is possibly TRBD2 (6 bases). Trimming pared 2 bases from V and 8 bases from J, leaving 22 bases between. Germline-derived CDR1 and CDR2 are MGHDK and SYGVNS. The CDR3 loop spans 17 amino acids. The CDR3 nucleotides are TGTGCCAGCAGTGAAATGGGAGGACTCCCTCCAGTGGATGAGCAGTTCTTC. The encoded protein is CASSEMGGLPPVDEQFF.

This chain connects TRBV24-1 to TRBJ1-1; D remains unclear. Germline assignment: CDR1 KGHDR and CDR2 SFDVKD. This CDR3 has 12 residues. Trimming cost V 5 bases and J 1 base, with 4 bases left between them. The CDR3 coding sequence is TGTGCCACCAGTGGACCGAACACTGAAGCTTTCTTT. Its translation is CATSGPNTEAFF.

This clonotype was detected many times. V and J are TRBV7-9 and TRBJ1-2; no firm D call. The V and J ends lost 5 bases and 0 bases respectively, with 13 bases between them. This CDR3 comprises 15 residues. The germline V gene encodes CDR1 SEHNR and CDR2 FQNEAQ (reference sequence). The CDR3 loop is CASSPVVLSNYGYTF. As DNA, the CDR3 is TGTGCCAGCAGCCCCGTGGTGCTCTCTAACTATGGCTACACCTTC.

This clonotype has ten or more counts. The genes are TRBV30 and TRBJ2-1; D ambiguous. This CDR3 has 12 residues. Germline CDR1 GTSNPN, CDR2 SVGIG (reference sequence). Between the trimmed V and J ends, which lost 2 bases and 2 bases, there was a span of 4 bases. As DNA, the CDR3 is TGTGCCTGGAGTCTCGCCTACAATGAGCAGTTCTTC. Its protein is CAWSLAYNEQFF.

The chain links TRBV12-3 or TRBV12-4 to TRBJ2-1; D is ambiguous. V lost 5 bases and J 4 bases, leaving 15 bases between the germline ends. The CDR3 runs 15 residues. CDR3 DNA: TGTGCCAGCAGTCCTGGGAAGCTTCTTTACAATGAGCAGTTCTTC. Translation gives CASSPGKLLYNEQFF.

Note on this clonotype: This may be a read error: a much more frequent sequence differs by one nucleotide. The chain joins TRBV25-1 to TRBJ2-5, with D perhaps given as TRBD1 or TRBD2 (6 bases each). Germline V lookup: CDR1 MGHDK, CDR2 SYGVNS. The CDR3 has 16 residues. V was cut by 6 bases and J by 6 bases, with 23 bases left in between. The CDR3 coding sequence is TGTGCCAGCAGCCGAACCGGGGGCGCTTGGTATAAGACCCAGTACTTC. Encoded protein: CASSRTGGAWYKTQYF.

There are a few counts of this clonotype. The genes are TRBV15 and TRBJ1-2; unclear D gene. V shed 0 bases and J shed 5 bases, with 10 bases lying between them. This CDR3 has 14 amino acids. CDR1 LNHNV and CDR2 YYDKDF come from the germline V gene (reference sequence). DNA of the CDR3: TGTGCCACCAGCAGAGAGGACGGCCATTATGGCTACACCTTC. Translated, it gives CATSREDGHYGYTF. The full variable domain, rest sourced from reference TRBV15 and TRBJ1-2, is DAMVIQNPRYQVTQFGKPVTLSCSQTLNHNVMYWYQQKSSQAPKLLFHYYDKDFNNEADTPDNFQSRRPNTSFCFLDIRSPGLGDTAMYLCATSREDGHYGYTFGSGTRLTVV.

This clonotype appeared a few times. The CDR3, as DNA: TGTGCCAGCAGTCGTGAGGAGGCGGATACGCAGTATTTT. Protein product: CASSREEADTQYF. J is TRBJ2-3 and V is TRBV6-4, with D maybe TRBD2 (5 bases). The CDR3 extends over 13 amino acids. The germline V gene has CDR1 MRHNA and CDR2 SNTAGT. V was trimmed by 5 bases and J by 6 bases, leaving 12 bases between them.

This clonotype was counted at least ten times. This chain links TRBV20-1 with TRBJ2-7; TRBD2 agrees at 7 bases. V was clipped by 7 bases and J by 2 bases; unmatched bases: 8. Germline loops: CDR1 DFQATT, CDR2 SNEGSKA (reference sequence). CDR3 length: 13 residues. The CDR3 sequence is CSGGGRDPYEQYF. CDR3 nucleotide sequence: TGCAGTGGGGGAGGGCGGGATCCCTACGAGCAGTACTTC.

The CDR3 nucleotides are TGTGCCAGCTTTTTTAATGAAAAACTGTTTTTT. It codes for CASFFNEKLFF. V and J are TRBV28 and TRBJ1-4; D is ambiguous. The CDR3 contains 11 residues. V was clipped by 8 bases and J by 4 bases, with 5 bases between them. CDR1 and CDR2 from the germline V gene are MDHEN and SYDVKM.

This sequence joins TRBV12-3 or TRBV12-4 and TRBJ1-3, with D unresolved. The CDR3 runs to 14 residues. V was cut by 5 bases and J by 4 bases, with 12 bases left in between. The CDR3 region has the DNA TGTGCCAGCAGTAGGACGCGGAGGGGAAACACCATATATTTT. The encoded protein is CASSRTRRGNTIYF.

This clonotype has a count of ten or more. V usage is TRBV4-1 and J usage is TRBJ1-2; 11 bases align to TRBD1. The CDR3 covers 16 residues. Per germline, CDR1 MGHRA and CDR2 YSYEKL. After removal of 5 bases from V and 6 bases from J, the junction contained 11 bases not matched to a gene. The CDR3 here is CASSGRTGGVLNGYTF. The CDR3 DNA is TGCGCCAGCAGCGGACGGACAGGGGGCGTGTTAAATGGCTACACCTTC.

This clonotype showed up just a few times. The chain links TRBV5-1 to TRBJ2-7; D assignment may be TRBD1 or TRBD2 (6 bases each). Germline CDR1 is SGHRS and CDR2 is YFSETQ. The ends were cut back, 4 bases at V and 6 bases at J, with 20 bases in the middle. The CDR3 sequence is 15 residues long. The CDR3: CASSTPEKGGIEQYF. The CDR3 region has the DNA TGCGCCAGCAGCACGCCCGAAAAAGGGGGGATCGAGCAGTACTTC.

The table lists this clonotype with many counts. The gene calls are TRBV20-1 and TRBJ2-7, with a weak D call TRBD1 (5 bases). With 5 bases removed from V and 5 bases from J, the gap between germline ends came to 19 bases. The germline V gene encodes CDR1 DFQATT and CDR2 SNEGSKA (reference sequence). CDR3 length: 14 amino acids. The CDR3 reads CSAPDRAGRNEQYF. CDR3 in DNA: TGCAGTGCTCCCGACCGGGCAGGGCGGAACGAGCAGTACTTC.

The gene calls are TRBV3-1 and TRBJ2-2, with a weak D call TRBD2 (6 bases). Trimming removed 0 bases from V and 6 bases from J, with 8 bases in between. Per germline, CDR1 LGHDT and CDR2 YNNKEL (reference sequence). The CDR3 consists of 14 residues. CDR3 nucleotides: TGTGCCAGCAGCCAAGATTCGGGGGCCGGGGAGCTGTTTTTT. Encoded protein: CASSQDSGAGELFF.

This clonotype was seen repeatedly, ten times or more. The chain joins TRBV20-1 to TRBJ1-1; TRBD1 matches at 9 bases. Germline V gene data show CDR1 as DFQATT and CDR2 as SNEGSKA (reference sequence). V lost 3 bases, J lost 6 bases, and 8 bases stayed unmatched. CDR3 length: 14 amino acids. The CDR3 protein is CSARKDRGEAEAFF. The DNA of the CDR3 is TGCAGTGCTAGGAAGGACAGGGGTGAGGCTGAAGCTTTCTTT.

This clonotype came up a few times. The J gene is TRBJ1-2, the V gene TRBV29-1; a possible D gene is TRBD1 (5 bases). The CDR3 is made up of 11 amino acids. CDR1 and CDR2 (germline): SQVTM, ANQGSEA. V was pared by 4 bases and J by 7 bases, with 10 bases between. The CDR3 nucleotides read TGCAGCGTTGTGGGGGGTCGTGGCTACACCTTC. Its protein is CSVVGGRGYTF.